The clone carrying this T cell receptor (beta chain) has more than one count but fewer than ten. Its antigen remains unknown. The data belong to a study of blood T cells in healthy people across ages. Study-level results: Donor CMV status was unknown, possibly confounding expanded clonotype changes.

Donation came from healthy Caucasian individuals in Russia who were aged about 6 to 90. The amount of total RNA extracted per sample was at least 5.5 micrograms. The second PCR ran about 6 to 11 cycles with a sample-barcoded 5' primer and J-beta primers. Each of the samples gave a minimum of 2.5 million paired-end reads that contained CDR3. MiXCR, run by TCRdb on the 5' RACE reads, gives a single entry per CDR3 protein. The sample has 1.8 million or so distinct CDR3 sequences, 30% to 40% seen once. The germline gives CDR1 SGHRS, CDR2 YFSETQ. The V gene lost 4 bases and the J gene lost 5 bases, with 15 bases spanning the gap. There are 14 residues in the CDR3.

Sequencing was carried out using blood. This rearrangement joins TRBV5-1 to TRBJ1-1; D is possibly TRBD1 (5 bases). The sequence derives from a human donor in good health. The CDR3: CASSPGVYVTEAFF. Here the CDR3 DNA reads TGCGCCAGCAGCCCGGGGGTCTATGTGACTGAAGCTTTCTTT.